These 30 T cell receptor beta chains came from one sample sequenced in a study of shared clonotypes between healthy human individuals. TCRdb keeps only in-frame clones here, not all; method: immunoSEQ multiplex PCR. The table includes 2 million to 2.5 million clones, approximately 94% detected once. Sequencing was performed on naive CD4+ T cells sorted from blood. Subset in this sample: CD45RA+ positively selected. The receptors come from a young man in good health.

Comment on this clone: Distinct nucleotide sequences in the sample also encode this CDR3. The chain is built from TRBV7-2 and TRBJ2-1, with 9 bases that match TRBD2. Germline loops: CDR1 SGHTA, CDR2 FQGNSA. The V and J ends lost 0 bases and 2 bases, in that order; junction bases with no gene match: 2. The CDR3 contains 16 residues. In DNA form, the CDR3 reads TGTGCCAGCAGCTTAGCGGCTAGCGGGACCTACAATGAGCAGTTCTTC. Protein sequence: CASSLAASGTYNEQFF.

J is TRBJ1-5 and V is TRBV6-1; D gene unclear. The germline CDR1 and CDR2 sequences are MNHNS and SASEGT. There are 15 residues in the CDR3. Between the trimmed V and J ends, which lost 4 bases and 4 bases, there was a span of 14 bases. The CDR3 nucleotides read TGTGCCAGCAGTGCCGACGGCTTAATAAATCAGCCCCAGCATTTT. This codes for CASSADGLINQPQHF.

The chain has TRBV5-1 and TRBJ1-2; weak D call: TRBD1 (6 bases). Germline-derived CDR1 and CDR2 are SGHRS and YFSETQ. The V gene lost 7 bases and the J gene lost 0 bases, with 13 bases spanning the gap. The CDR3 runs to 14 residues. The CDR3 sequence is CASWQGRSNYGYTF. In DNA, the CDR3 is TGCGCCAGCTGGCAGGGGAGATCTAACTATGGCTACACCTTC. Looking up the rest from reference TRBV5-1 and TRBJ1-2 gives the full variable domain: KAGVTQTPRYLIKTRGQQVTLSCSPISGHRSVSWYQQTPGQGLQFLFEYFSETQRNKGNFPGRFSGRQFSNSRSEMNVSTLELGDSALYLCASWQGRSNYGYTFGSGTRLTVV.

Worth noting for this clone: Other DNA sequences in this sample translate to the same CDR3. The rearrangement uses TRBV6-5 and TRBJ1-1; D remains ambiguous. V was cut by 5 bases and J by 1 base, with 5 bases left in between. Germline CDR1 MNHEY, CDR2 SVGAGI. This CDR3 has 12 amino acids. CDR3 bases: TGTGCCAGCAGTACCAGGAACACTGAAGCTTTCTTT. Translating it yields CASSTRNTEAFF.

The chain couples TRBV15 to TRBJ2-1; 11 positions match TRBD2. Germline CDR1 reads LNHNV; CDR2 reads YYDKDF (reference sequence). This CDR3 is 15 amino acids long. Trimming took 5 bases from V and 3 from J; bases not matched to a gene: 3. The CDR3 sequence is CATSPGTSGYNEQFF. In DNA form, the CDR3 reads TGTGCCACCAGCCCCGGGACTAGCGGCTACAATGAGCAGTTCTTC.

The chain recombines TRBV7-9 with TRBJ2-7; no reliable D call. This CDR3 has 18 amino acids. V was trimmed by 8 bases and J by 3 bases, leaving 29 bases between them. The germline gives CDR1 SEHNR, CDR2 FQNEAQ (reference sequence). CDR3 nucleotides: TGTGCCAGCGTCTTATTAGGAGCTAAATTACCTGAACGCTACGAGCAGTACTTC. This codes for CASVLLGAKLPERYEQYF.

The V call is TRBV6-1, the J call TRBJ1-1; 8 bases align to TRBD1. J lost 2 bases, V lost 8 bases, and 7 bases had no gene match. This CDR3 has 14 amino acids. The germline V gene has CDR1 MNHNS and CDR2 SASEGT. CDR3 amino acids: CASRWDRKNTEAFF. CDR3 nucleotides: TGTGCCAGCCGATGGGACAGGAAAAACACTGAAGCTTTCTTT.

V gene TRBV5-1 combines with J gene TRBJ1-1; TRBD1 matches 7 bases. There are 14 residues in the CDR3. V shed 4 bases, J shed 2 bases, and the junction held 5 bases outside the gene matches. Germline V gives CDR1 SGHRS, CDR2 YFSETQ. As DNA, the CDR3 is TGCGCCAGCAGCCCAGGGGGGGACAACACTGAAGCTTTCTTT. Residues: CASSPGGDNTEAFF.

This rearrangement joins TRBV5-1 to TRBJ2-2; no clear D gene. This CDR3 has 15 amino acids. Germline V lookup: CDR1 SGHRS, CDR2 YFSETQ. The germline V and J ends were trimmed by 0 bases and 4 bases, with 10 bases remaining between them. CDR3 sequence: CASSLGLLSTGELFF. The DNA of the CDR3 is TGCGCCAGCAGCTTGGGACTTTTGAGCACCGGGGAGCTGTTTTTT.

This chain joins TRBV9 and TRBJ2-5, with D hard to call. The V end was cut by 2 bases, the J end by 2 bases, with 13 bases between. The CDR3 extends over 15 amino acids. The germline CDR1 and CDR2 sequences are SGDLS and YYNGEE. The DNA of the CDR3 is TGTGCCAGCAGCGTGGGAACTACTCGGCAAGAGACCCAGTACTTC. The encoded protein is CASSVGTTRQETQYF.

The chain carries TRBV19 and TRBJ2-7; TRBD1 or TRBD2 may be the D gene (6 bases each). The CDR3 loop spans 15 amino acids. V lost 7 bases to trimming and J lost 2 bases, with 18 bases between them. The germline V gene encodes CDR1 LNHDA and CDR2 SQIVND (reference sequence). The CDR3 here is CASKPRGGNTYEQYF. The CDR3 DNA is TGTGCCAGTAAGCCCAGGGGCGGGAACACCTACGAGCAGTACTTC.

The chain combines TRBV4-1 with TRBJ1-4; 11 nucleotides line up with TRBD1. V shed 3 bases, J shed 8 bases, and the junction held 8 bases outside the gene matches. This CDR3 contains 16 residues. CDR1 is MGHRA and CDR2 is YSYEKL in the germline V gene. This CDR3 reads CASSQAGTGGLEKLFF. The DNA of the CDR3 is TGCGCCAGCAGCCAGGCCGGGACAGGGGGTTTAGAAAAACTGTTTTTT.

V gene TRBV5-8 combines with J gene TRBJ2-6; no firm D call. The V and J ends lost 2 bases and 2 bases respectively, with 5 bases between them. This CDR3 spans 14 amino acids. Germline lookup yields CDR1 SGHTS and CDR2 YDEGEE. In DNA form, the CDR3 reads TGTGCCAGCAGCTTTCTACCTGGGGCCAACGTCCTGACTTTC. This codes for CASSFLPGANVLTF.

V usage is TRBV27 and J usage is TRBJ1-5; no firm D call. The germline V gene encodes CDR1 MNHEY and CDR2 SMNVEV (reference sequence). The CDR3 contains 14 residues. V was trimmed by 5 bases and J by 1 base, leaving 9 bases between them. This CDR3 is CASSRRESNQPQHF. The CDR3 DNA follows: TGTGCCAGCAGTCGGCGGGAGAGCAATCAGCCCCAGCATTTT.

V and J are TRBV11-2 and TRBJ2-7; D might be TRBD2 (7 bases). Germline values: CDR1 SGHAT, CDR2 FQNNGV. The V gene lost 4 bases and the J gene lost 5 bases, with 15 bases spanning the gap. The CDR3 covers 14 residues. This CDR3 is CASSSPSGGDEQYF. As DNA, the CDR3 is TGTGCCAGCAGCTCCCCTTCGGGGGGCGACGAGCAGTACTTC.

The CDR3 coding sequence is TGCGCCAGCAGTCAGACAGGGAATCAGCCCCAGCATTTT. This encodes CASSQTGNQPQHF. The gene calls are TRBV5-1 and TRBJ1-5; 7 nucleotides agree with TRBD1. The germline CDR1 and CDR2 sequences are SGHRS and YFSETQ. The V and J ends lost 5 bases and 4 bases, in that order; junction bases with no gene match: 3. CDR3 length: 13 amino acids.

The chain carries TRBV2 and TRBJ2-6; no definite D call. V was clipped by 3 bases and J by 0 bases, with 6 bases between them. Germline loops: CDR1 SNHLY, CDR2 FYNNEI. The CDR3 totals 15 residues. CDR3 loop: CASSDHSSGANVLTF. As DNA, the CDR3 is TGTGCCAGCAGTGATCACAGCTCTGGGGCCAACGTCCTGACTTTC.

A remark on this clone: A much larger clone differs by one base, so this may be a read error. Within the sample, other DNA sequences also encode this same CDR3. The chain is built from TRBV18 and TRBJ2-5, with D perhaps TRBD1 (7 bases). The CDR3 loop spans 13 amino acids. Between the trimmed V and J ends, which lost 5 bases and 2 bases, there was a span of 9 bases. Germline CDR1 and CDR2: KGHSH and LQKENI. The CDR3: CASSAGQQETQYF. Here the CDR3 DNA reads TGTGCCAGCTCAGCGGGACAGCAAGAGACCCAGTACTTC.

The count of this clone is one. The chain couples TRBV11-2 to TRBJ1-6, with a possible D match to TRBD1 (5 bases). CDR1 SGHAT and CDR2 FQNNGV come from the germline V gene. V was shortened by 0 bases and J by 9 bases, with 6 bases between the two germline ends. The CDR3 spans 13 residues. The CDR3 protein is CASSLEGVSPLHF. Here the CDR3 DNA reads TGTGCCAGCAGCTTAGAAGGGGTTTCACCCCTCCACTTT.

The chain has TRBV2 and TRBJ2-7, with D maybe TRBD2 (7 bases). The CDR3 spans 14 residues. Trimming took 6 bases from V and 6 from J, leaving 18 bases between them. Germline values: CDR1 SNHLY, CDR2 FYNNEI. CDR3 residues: CASRKGGETVEQYF. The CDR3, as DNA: TGTGCCAGCAGGAAGGGGGGGGAAACGGTCGAGCAGTACTTC.

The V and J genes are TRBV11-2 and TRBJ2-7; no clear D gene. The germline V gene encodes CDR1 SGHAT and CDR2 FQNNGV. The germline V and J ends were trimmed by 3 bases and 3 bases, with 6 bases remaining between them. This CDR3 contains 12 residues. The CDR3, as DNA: TGTGCCAGCAGCTTTCGCGTCTACGAGCAGTACTTC. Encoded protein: CASSFRVYEQYF.

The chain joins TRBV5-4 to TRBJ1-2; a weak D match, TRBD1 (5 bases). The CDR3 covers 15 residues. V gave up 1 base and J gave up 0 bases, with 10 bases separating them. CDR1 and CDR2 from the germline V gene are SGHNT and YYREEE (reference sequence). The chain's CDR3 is CASSLSDKANYGYTF. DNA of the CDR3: TGTGCCAGCAGCTTGTCGGACAAAGCTAACTATGGCTACACCTTC.

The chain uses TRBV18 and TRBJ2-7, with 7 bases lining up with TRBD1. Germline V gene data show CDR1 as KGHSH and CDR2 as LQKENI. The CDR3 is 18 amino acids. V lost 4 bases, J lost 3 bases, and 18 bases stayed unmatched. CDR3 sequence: CASSLTAPGTVNIYEQYF. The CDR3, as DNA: TGTGCCAGCTCACTCACGGCTCCCGGGACAGTCAATATCTACGAGCAGTACTTC. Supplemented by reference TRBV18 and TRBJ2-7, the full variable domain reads NAGVMQNPRHLVRRRGQEARLRCSPMKGHSHVYWYRQLPEEGLKFMVYLQKENIIDESGMPKERFSAEFPKEGPSILRIQQVVRGDSAAYFCASSLTAPGTVNIYEQYFGPGTRLTVT.

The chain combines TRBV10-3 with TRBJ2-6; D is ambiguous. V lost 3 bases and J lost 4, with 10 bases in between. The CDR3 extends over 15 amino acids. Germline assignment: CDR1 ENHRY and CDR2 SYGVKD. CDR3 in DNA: TGTGCCATCAGTGACGGCCTCTGGGGGGCCAACGTCCTGACTTTC. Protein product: CAISDGLWGANVLTF.

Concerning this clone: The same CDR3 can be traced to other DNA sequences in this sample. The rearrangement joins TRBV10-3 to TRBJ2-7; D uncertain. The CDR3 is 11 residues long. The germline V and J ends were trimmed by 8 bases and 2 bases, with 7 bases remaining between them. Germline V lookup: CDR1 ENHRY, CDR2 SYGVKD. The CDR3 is CAIGPAYEQYF. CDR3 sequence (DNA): TGTGCCATCGGTCCTGCCTACGAGCAGTACTTC.

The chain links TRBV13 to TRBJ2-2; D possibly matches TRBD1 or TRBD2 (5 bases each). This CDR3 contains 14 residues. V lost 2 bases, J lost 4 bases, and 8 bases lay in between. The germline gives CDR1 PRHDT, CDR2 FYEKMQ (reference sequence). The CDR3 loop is CASSLRGLTGELFF. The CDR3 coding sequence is TGTGCCAGCAGCTTACGGGGCCTCACCGGGGAGCTGTTTTTT.

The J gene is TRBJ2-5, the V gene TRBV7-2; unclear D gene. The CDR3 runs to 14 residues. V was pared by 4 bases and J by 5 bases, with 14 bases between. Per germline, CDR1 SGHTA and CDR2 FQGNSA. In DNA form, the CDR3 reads TGTGCCAGCAGCTCCCCACCCGGGCTGGAGACCCAGTACTTC. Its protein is CASSSPPGLETQYF.

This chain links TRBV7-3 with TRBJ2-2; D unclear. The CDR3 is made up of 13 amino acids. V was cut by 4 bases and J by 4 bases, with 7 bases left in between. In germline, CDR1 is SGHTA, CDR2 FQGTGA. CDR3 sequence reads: CASSSPFTGELFF. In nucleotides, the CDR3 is TGTGCCAGCAGCTCCCCGTTCACCGGGGAGCTGTTTTTT.

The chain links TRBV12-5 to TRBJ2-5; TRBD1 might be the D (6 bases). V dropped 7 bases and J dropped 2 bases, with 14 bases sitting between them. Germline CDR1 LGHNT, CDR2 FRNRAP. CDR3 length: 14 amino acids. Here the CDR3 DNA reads TGTGCTAGTGCCATCAGGACAGTTCAAGAGACCCAGTACTTC. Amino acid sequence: CASAIRTVQETQYF.

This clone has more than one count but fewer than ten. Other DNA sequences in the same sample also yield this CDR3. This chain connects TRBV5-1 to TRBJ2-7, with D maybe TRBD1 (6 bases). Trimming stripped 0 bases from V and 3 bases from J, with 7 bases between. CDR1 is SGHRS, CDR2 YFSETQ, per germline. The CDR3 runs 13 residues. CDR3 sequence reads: CASSLVQGYEQYF. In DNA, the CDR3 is TGCGCCAGCAGCTTGGTACAGGGCTACGAGCAGTACTTC. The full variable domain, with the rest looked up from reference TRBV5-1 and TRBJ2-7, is KAGVTQTPRYLIKTRGQQVTLSCSPISGHRSVSWYQQTPGQGLQFLFEYFSETQRNKGNFPGRFSGRQFSNSRSEMNVSTLELGDSALYLCASSLVQGYEQYFGPGTRLTVT.